A selection of T cell receptor beta chains follows, all from one sample in a study of early T cells in non-severe SARS-CoV-2 infection. TCRdb itself ran the 5' RACE reads through MiXCR, one entry per CDR3 protein. The profile shows 45,000 to 60,000 distinct CDR3 sequences, around 10% of them singletons. The sequenced sample was whole blood, obtained at baseline. The receptors derive from an adult who was a healthcare worker with PCR-confirmed SARS-CoV-2 infection or an uninfected control (not recorded which). Each CDR3 is given without its conserved first and last residue. The order of the fields is V gene, CDR3 length, J gene, CDR3 protein.

V: TRBV18
length: 13
J: TRBJ2-6
CDR3: ASSPGDSGANVLT

V: TRBV29-1
length: 10
J: TRBJ2-1
CDR3: SVGLRYNEQF

V: TRBV21-1
length: 15
J: TRBJ2-7
CDR3: ASSKEGGDSTPYEQY

V: TRBV18
length: 14
J: TRBJ2-3
CDR3: ASSPLSGGGTDTQY

V: TRBV11-2
length: 13
J: TRBJ2-7
CDR3: ASSSFRPITYEQY

V: TRBV5-1
length: 12
J: TRBJ1-1
CDR3: ASSLDRANTEAF

V: TRBV6-6
length: 15
J: TRBJ2-5
CDR3: ASSYSTGPRFQETQY

V: TRBV27
length: 12
J: TRBJ2-4
CDR3: ASSSGTEGNIQY

V: TRBV11-2
length: 16
J: TRBJ2-7
CDR3: ASSSSWTSGSSSYEQY

V: TRBV12-3/TRBV12-4
length: 12
J: TRBJ2-3
CDR3: ASSFQGMADTQY

V: TRBV20-1
length: 9
J: TRBJ1-1
CDR3: SARLNTEAF

V: TRBV11-2
length: 15
J: TRBJ2-2
CDR3: ASSFPGRAGGTGELF

V: TRBV7-6
length: 15
J: TRBJ2-3
CDR3: ASSLGANRGSRDTQY

V: TRBV7-9
length: 13
J: TRBJ1-6
CDR3: ASSSPGQQNSPLH

V: TRBV13
length: 12
J: TRBJ2-7
CDR3: ASRLWGTTYEQY

V: TRBV29-1
length: 13
J: TRBJ2-7
CDR3: SAQEWAADSHEQY

V: TRBV18
length: 13
J: TRBJ2-3
CDR3: ASSPPVQSTDTQY

V: TRBV11-2
length: 11
J: TRBJ2-7
CDR3: ASSFRTVGEQY

V: TRBV5-5
length: 14
J: TRBJ2-2
CDR3: ASSRGLAGNTGELF

V: TRBV6-1
length: 9
J: TRBJ1-2
CDR3: ASRAMDGYT

V: TRBV20-1
length: 12
J: TRBJ2-1
CDR3: SAMRVSSYNEQF

V: TRBV11-1
length: 13
J: TRBJ2-5
CDR3: ASSLLDSDQETQY

V: TRBV11-2
length: 12
J: TRBJ1-6
CDR3: ASSSWTPDSPLH

V: TRBV18
length: 13
J: TRBJ2-1
CDR3: ASSPQEYRFDEQF

V: TRBV12-3/TRBV12-4
length: 15
J: TRBJ1-5
CDR3: ASTSVQGAALNQPQH

V: TRBV7-9
length: 10
J: TRBJ2-7
CDR3: ASSPPGHEQY

V: TRBV28
length: 13
J: TRBJ2-7
CDR3: ASTTPGQGAIEQY

V: TRBV6-1
length: 8
J: TRBJ2-7
CDR3: ASRGYEQY

V: TRBV19
length: 14
J: TRBJ2-7
CDR3: ASSSRSAGGTTEQY

V: TRBV9
length: 15
J: TRBJ1-2
CDR3: ASSVGREASANYGYT

V: TRBV5-1
length: 16
J: TRBJ2-7
CDR3: ASSLDGAGDWAFYEQY

V: TRBV19
length: 12
J: TRBJ1-2
CDR3: ASSPLGENYGYT

V: TRBV5-4
length: 13
J: TRBJ1-1
CDR3: ASSLAPGGGTEAF

V: TRBV11-2
length: 12
J: TRBJ2-2
CDR3: ASPPGLNTGELF

V: TRBV11-2
length: 14
J: TRBJ2-3
CDR3: ASSLRLAGESDTQY

V: TRBV5-8
length: 14
J: TRBJ1-1
CDR3: ASSPDLTGLNTEAF

V: TRBV30
length: 11
J: TRBJ2-1
CDR3: AWLGGSYNEQF

V: TRBV11-3
length: 12
J: TRBJ2-1
CDR3: ASSLSGLYNEQF

V: TRBV20-1
length: 13
J: TRBJ2-1
CDR3: SARGQGGPYNEQF

V: TRBV5-1
length: 12
J: TRBJ1-2
CDR3: ASSPTPPVRDYT

V: TRBV7-9
length: 17
J: TRBJ2-6
CDR3: ANSLPGRGVISGANVLT

V: TRBV3-1
length: 12
J: TRBJ1-5
CDR3: ASSQGGGGQPQH

V: TRBV28
length: 13
J: TRBJ2-7
CDR3: ASSYGGDNSYEQY

V: TRBV11-2
length: 12
J: TRBJ2-3
CDR3: ASSLVLAEDTQY

V: TRBV2
length: 10
J: TRBJ2-3
CDR3: ASTTSTDTQY

V: TRBV10-2
length: 10
J: TRBJ2-7
CDR3: ASATSSYEQY

V: TRBV3-1
length: 12
J: TRBJ2-7
CDR3: ASSQREGSYEQY

V: TRBV19
length: 12
J: TRBJ1-5
CDR3: ASGRGESNQPQH

V: TRBV11-2
length: 13
J: TRBJ1-6
CDR3: ASSQGTRGNSPLH

V: TRBV7-6
length: 14
J: TRBJ2-1
CDR3: ASSLMTSGFYNEQF

V: TRBV6-1
length: 12
J: TRBJ1-4
CDR3: ASSRGGVNEKLF

V: TRBV11-2
length: 14
J: TRBJ2-5
CDR3: ASSFLAGQVQETQY

V: TRBV6-1
length: 14
J: TRBJ1-1
CDR3: ASSGTLRGKGTEAF